Listed below are T cell receptor beta chains from one sample, sequenced in a study of tumor-infiltrating lymphocytes in primary liver carcinoma. TCRdb reanalysed the multiplex PCR reads using MiXCR and keeps one entry per CDR3 protein. The table records hundreds of thousands of distinct CDR3 sequences, 50% to 75% of them present only once. Sequences were obtained from peripheral blood. The receptors shown here come from a woman in her twenties or thirties with primary liver carcinoma and hepatitis B virus infection. Both conserved end residues are part of each CDR3. Each record gives: J gene, D gene, clone size, V gene, CDR3 length, CDR3 DNA, CDR3 protein. The D gene is left open where the match is weak. A clone size is listed for some rows: how often the clone was seen (once, few, many), or a class if it is expanded.

>TRBJ2-3|TRBD1|.|TRBV7-9|17
TGTGCCAACAGCACCCCGTCCCGGGACAGGGTGAGAGATACGCAGTATTTT
CANSTPSRDRVRDTQYF
>TRBJ2-7|TRBD1|.|TRBV7-8|15
TGTGCCAGCAGTTTCGACAGGGTCAGACTCTACGAGCAGTACTTC
CASSFDRVRLYEQYF
>TRBJ2-7|.|.|TRBV6-2/TRBV6-3|14
TGTGCCAACTCAGGGGGGGGAAGCCTCTACGAGCAGTACTTC
CANSGGGSLYEQYF
>TRBJ1-4|.|many|TRBV29-1|12
TGCAGCGCCACGTTTACCGAAGCAAAACTGTTTTTT
CSATFTEAKLFF
>TRBJ2-3|.|.|TRBV12-3/TRBV12-4|15
TGTGCCAGCAGTTTTGGGGGCAAGGGTGGAGATAGGCAGTATTTT
CASSFGGKGGDRQYF
>TRBJ2-4|.|once|TRBV11-2|16
TGTGCCAGCAACCTGGGTGCCAGGGCGCGGAGAGGAATTCAGTACTTC
CASNLGARARRGIQYF
>TRBJ2-2|TRBD2|few|TRBV6-5|17
TGTGCCAGCAGATTGCGGCGGGAGGGCAAGAACACCGGGGAGCTGTTTTTT
CASRLRREGKNTGELFF
>TRBJ1-2|.|many|TRBV5-4|14
TGTGCCAGCAGCTTGGAGGGTGGATTCTATGGCTACACCTTC
CASSLEGGFYGYTF
>TRBJ1-3|.|.|TRBV18|12
TGTGCCAGCTCACCAGAGGGGGACACCATATATTTT
CASSPEGDTIYF
>TRBJ1-4|.|few|TRBV28|14
TGTGCCAGCAGTTTATGGGGCAGCAATGAAAAACTGTTTTTT
CASSLWGSNEKLFF
>TRBJ2-3|TRBD1|once|TRBV5-6|16
TGTGTCAGCAGCTCCGAACCGGGACAGGGACCAGATACGCAGTATTTT
CVSSSEPGQGPDTQYF
>TRBJ2-3|TRBD2|few|TRBV6-5|19
TGTGCCAGCAGGAAAAAGAGACTAGCGGGAGAAGGAAACTCAGATACGCAGTATTTT
CASRKKRLAGEGNSDTQYF
>TRBJ2-3|TRBD2|many|TRBV12-3/TRBV12-4|20
TGTGCCAGCAGTTCGCTCCAAAGATTTCTAGCGGGAGCGGGGACAGATACGCAGTATTTT
CASSSLQRFLAGAGTDTQYF
>TRBJ2-3|TRBD2|.|TRBV5-4|14
TGTGCCGGCAGGCTAGCGGGAGGGGCAGATACGCAGTATTTT
CAGRLAGGADTQYF
>TRBJ1-6|.|many|TRBV4-3|17
TGCGCCAGCAGCCAAGGCCTGGGGCGCTCCTATAATTCACCCCTCCACTTT
CASSQGLGRSYNSPLHF
>TRBJ1-3|TRBD1|few|TRBV7-9|15
TGTGCCAGCAGCGAATACAGGGGGCCAGGAAACACCATATATTTT
CASSEYRGPGNTIYF